A selection of T cell receptor beta chains follows, all from one sample in a study of blood T cells in healthy people across ages. TCRdb reanalysed the 5' RACE reads using MiXCR and keeps one entry per CDR3 protein. Among over a million distinct CDR3 sequences, approximately 40% were seen once, and the ten largest hold 6.5% to 10%. Sequenced input: blood. The receptors derive from a woman younger than 30 in good health. Both conserved end residues are part of each CDR3. D genes are given only for firm matches.

d_gene: TRBD2; v_gene: TRBV2; j_gene: TRBJ2-3; CDR3aa: CAVGLASGRESTDTQYF
d_gene: NA; v_gene: TRBV18; j_gene: TRBJ2-5; CDR3aa: CASSPLQAPIGETQYF
d_gene: TRBD2; v_gene: TRBV27; j_gene: TRBJ2-1; CDR3aa: CASSLGSSGGARDEQFF
d_gene: NA; v_gene: TRBV10-3; j_gene: NA; CDR3aa: CAISEAGLYHEQYF
d_gene: NA; v_gene: TRBV10-2; j_gene: TRBJ1-1; CDR3aa: CASTIEGGNTEAFF
d_gene: TRBD1; v_gene: TRBV20-1; j_gene: TRBJ2-5; CDR3aa: CSARDQDRAGETQYF
d_gene: NA; v_gene: TRBV7-2; j_gene: TRBJ2-3; CDR3aa: CASSLGSPRTGTQYF
d_gene: TRBD1; v_gene: TRBV29-1; j_gene: TRBJ2-7; CDR3aa: CSVERGQGGYEQYF
d_gene: NA; v_gene: TRBV20-1; j_gene: TRBJ1-1; CDR3aa: CSAKLASTEAFF
d_gene: TRBD2; v_gene: TRBV20-1; j_gene: TRBJ2-1; CDR3aa: CSARSASGIYNEQFF
d_gene: TRBD2; v_gene: TRBV10-2; j_gene: TRBJ2-3; CDR3aa: CASRNPGLAGGHRGTDTQYF
d_gene: TRBD1; v_gene: TRBV12-3/TRBV12-4; j_gene: TRBJ2-5; CDR3aa: CASRAGGQETQYF
d_gene: NA; v_gene: TRBV29-1; j_gene: TRBJ2-3; CDR3aa: CSVEGIGVSTDTQYF
d_gene: NA; v_gene: TRBV28; j_gene: TRBJ1-5; CDR3aa: CASSTQRAVDQPQHF
d_gene: NA; v_gene: TRBV29-1; j_gene: TRBJ2-5; CDR3aa: CSVFWDGLTQYF
d_gene: NA; v_gene: TRBV29-1; j_gene: TRBJ1-2; CDR3aa: CSVDEGTYGYTF
d_gene: TRBD2; v_gene: TRBV12-3/TRBV12-4; j_gene: TRBJ2-1; CDR3aa: CASRQTSGGPYAEQFF
d_gene: NA; v_gene: TRBV24-1; j_gene: TRBJ2-5; CDR3aa: CATSGGQSQETQYF
d_gene: NA; v_gene: TRBV4-1; j_gene: TRBJ2-5; CDR3aa: CASGHPGVVETQYF
d_gene: TRBD1; v_gene: TRBV27; j_gene: TRBJ1-5; CDR3aa: CASSLLGTGGGGGQPQHF
d_gene: NA; v_gene: TRBV20-1; j_gene: TRBJ2-5; CDR3aa: CSARDRPSGWNFQETQYF
d_gene: TRBD2; v_gene: TRBV2; j_gene: TRBJ2-3; CDR3aa: CASSGFPRLAGLTDTQYF
d_gene: TRBD1; v_gene: TRBV25-1; j_gene: TRBJ1-2; CDR3aa: CASRVTGGDYGYTF
d_gene: NA; v_gene: TRBV19; j_gene: TRBJ2-1; CDR3aa: CASNLGDMYNEQFF
d_gene: TRBD1; v_gene: TRBV23-1; j_gene: TRBJ2-1; CDR3aa: CASSQTTETGVRNEQFF
d_gene: NA; v_gene: TRBV14; j_gene: TRBJ1-5; CDR3aa: CASSHGGANQPQHF
d_gene: TRBD2; v_gene: TRBV10-3; j_gene: TRBJ2-3; CDR3aa: CAISDPGLVTDTQYF
d_gene: NA; v_gene: TRBV9; j_gene: TRBJ1-1; CDR3aa: CASSPEGENTEAFF
d_gene: NA; v_gene: TRBV6-1; j_gene: TRBJ1-1; CDR3aa: CASGMGATEAFF
d_gene: TRBD1; v_gene: TRBV5-1; j_gene: TRBJ2-3; CDR3aa: CASSIGQGLSTDTQYF
d_gene: NA; v_gene: TRBV5-1; j_gene: TRBJ1-2; CDR3aa: CASSVGQSYGYTF
d_gene: NA; v_gene: TRBV20-1; j_gene: TRBJ1-2; CDR3aa: CSASQPTWRARNYGYTF
d_gene: TRBD2; v_gene: TRBV11-2; j_gene: TRBJ2-7; CDR3aa: CASSLVVGSGGSSYEQYF
d_gene: NA; v_gene: TRBV20-1; j_gene: TRBJ2-1; CDR3aa: CSARDQVEGQFF
d_gene: TRBD1; v_gene: TRBV6-5; j_gene: TRBJ1-6; CDR3aa: CASSPSDRGGSPLHF
d_gene: NA; v_gene: TRBV6-5; j_gene: TRBJ1-4; CDR3aa: CASKKGRANEKLFF
d_gene: NA; v_gene: TRBV20-1; j_gene: TRBJ2-1; CDR3aa: CSARPVGKFYNEQFF
d_gene: TRBD2; v_gene: TRBV7-3; j_gene: TRBJ2-5; CDR3aa: CASSSERGARETQYF
d_gene: TRBD2; v_gene: TRBV27; j_gene: TRBJ2-1; CDR3aa: CASRRLAGVGEQFF
d_gene: TRBD1; v_gene: TRBV29-1; j_gene: TRBJ2-7; CDR3aa: CSVSPPGQGHYEQYF
d_gene: TRBD1; v_gene: TRBV10-3; j_gene: TRBJ1-5; CDR3aa: CAISRQGVGNQPQHF
d_gene: NA; v_gene: TRBV12-3/TRBV12-4; j_gene: TRBJ2-1; CDR3aa: CASSLDPTYNEQFF
d_gene: TRBD1; v_gene: TRBV20-1; j_gene: TRBJ1-5; CDR3aa: CSARDTLRQGADSNQPQHF
d_gene: NA; v_gene: TRBV3-1; j_gene: TRBJ2-1; CDR3aa: CASPPTHKSSYNEQFF
d_gene: TRBD2; v_gene: TRBV10-3; j_gene: TRBJ2-1; CDR3aa: CAISARTSGSGNEQFF
d_gene: NA; v_gene: TRBV11-2; j_gene: TRBJ2-3; CDR3aa: CASSPRRGIRTDTQYF
d_gene: TRBD1; v_gene: TRBV20-1; j_gene: TRBJ2-2; CDR3aa: CSAPGQGTGELFF